The 14 T cell receptor beta chains presented below share a single source sample, sequenced in a study of early T cells in non-severe SARS-CoV-2 infection. MiXCR, applied by TCRdb to the 5' RACE reads, yields one record per CDR3 protein. Of roughly 48,000 distinct CDR3 sequences in the sample, 4.5% to 7% were seen once. Sequenced material: whole blood. The receptors originated from an adult who was a healthcare worker with PCR-confirmed SARS-CoV-2 infection or an uninfected control (not recorded which).

The table lists this clonotype with many counts. The rearrangement joins TRBV7-2 to TRBJ2-5, with 10 bases identical to TRBD2. The CDR3 totals 15 residues. The J segment lost 5 bases and the V segment lost 4 bases, leaving 7 bases of the junction unmatched. Germline CDR1 reads SGHTA; CDR2 reads FQGNSA. CDR3 protein: CASSSQRGGPETQYF. The CDR3 DNA reads TGTGCCAGCAGCTCCCAGCGGGGGGGCCCGGAGACCCAGTACTTC.

There are many counts of this clonotype. The genes are TRBV5-6 and TRBJ1-5; 8 bases line up with TRBD1. Germline CDR1 is SGHDT and CDR2 is YYEEEE. This CDR3 comprises 14 residues. Losses at the gene ends were 4 bases for V and 7 bases for J; bases not matched to a gene: 7. CDR3 amino acids: CASSDRGSEQPQHF. CDR3 sequence (DNA): TGTGCCAGCAGCGACAGGGGATCCGAGCAGCCCCAGCATTTT.

This clonotype was seen repeatedly, ten times or more. The rearrangement links TRBV29-1 to TRBJ2-5, with TRBD1 matching 9 bases. V was clipped by 7 bases and J by 4 bases; unmatched bases: 10. Germline V gives CDR1 SQVTM, CDR2 ANQGSEA. The CDR3 extends over 14 amino acids. CDR3 sequence reads: CSGRQTGGGETQYF. CDR3 coding DNA: TGCAGCGGCAGGCAGACAGGGGGGGGAGAGACCCAGTACTTC.

This clonotype was seen many times. Here the CDR3 reads CASSSGQGGWEEQYF. The CDR3 region has the DNA TGTGCCAGCAGTTCCGGACAGGGCGGTTGGGAGGAGCAGTACTTC. This chain joins TRBV27 and TRBJ2-7; 8 nucleotides line up with TRBD1. There are 15 residues in the CDR3. The germline V gene has CDR1 MNHEY and CDR2 SMNVEV (reference sequence). V shed 4 bases, J shed 7 bases, and the junction held 12 bases outside the gene matches.

This clonotype was observed a few times. V usage is TRBV7-3 and J usage is TRBJ2-1, with D perhaps matching TRBD1 or TRBD2 (5 bases each). From germline, CDR1 is SGHTA and CDR2 FQGTGA. The CDR3 length is 12 residues. V was pared by 2 bases and J by 9 bases, with 8 bases between. The CDR3, as DNA: TGTGCCAGCAGCTTATGGGGGAGTGAGCAGTTCTTC. This sequence encodes CASSLWGSEQFF.

This clonotype has a count of ten or more. This chain links TRBV6-1 with TRBJ1-2; 7 bases map to TRBD1. Germline V gives CDR1 MNHNS, CDR2 SASEGT. Unmatched junction bases numbered 3, after V lost 1 base and J lost 4 bases. The CDR3 runs 14 residues. DNA of the CDR3: TGTGCCAGCAGTGAAGGGACAGGAATCTATGGCTACACCTTC. It codes for CASSEGTGIYGYTF.

This clonotype was counted at least ten times. CDR3 region: CASSPGRGEQFF. In DNA form, the CDR3 reads TGTGCCAGCAGCCCCGGGCGGGGTGAGCAGTTCTTC. The chain employs TRBV5-8 and TRBJ2-1; a weak D match, TRBD2 (6 bases). V lost 4 bases, J lost 9 bases, and 11 bases lay in between. This CDR3 region has 12 residues. The germline V gene has CDR1 SGHTS and CDR2 YDEGEE.

The chain is built from TRBV9 and TRBJ2-1; D perhaps matches TRBD1 (6 bases). V lost 0 bases, J lost 9 bases, and 10 bases lay in between. The germline CDR1 and CDR2 sequences are SGDLS and YYNGEE. There are 13 residues in the CDR3. The CDR3 DNA sequence: TGTGCCAGCAGCGTAGGAGGGGGAATTGAGCAGTTCTTC. Translated, it gives CASSVGGGIEQFF.

This clonotype came up many times. This chain uses TRBV7-9 with TRBJ1-1; D gene unclear. CDR3 length equals 15 residues. The ends were cut back, 2 bases at V and 4 bases at J, with 14 bases in the middle. CDR1 SEHNR and CDR2 FQNEAQ come from the germline V gene (reference sequence). The CDR3 spells CASSLRVGVSTEAFF. In DNA form, the CDR3 reads TGTGCCAGCAGCTTAAGGGTCGGGGTTAGCACTGAAGCTTTCTTT.

This clonotype appeared a few times. The chain uses TRBV3-1 and TRBJ1-5; D is ambiguous. Per the germline V gene, CDR1 is LGHDT and CDR2 is YNNKEL (reference sequence). With 0 bases removed from V and 6 bases from J, the gap between germline ends came to 6 bases. This CDR3 contains 13 residues. The CDR3 reads CASSQEGSQPQHF. The CDR3 bases are TGTGCCAGCAGCCAAGAGGGAAGTCAGCCCCAGCATTTT. The full variable domain, in which reference TRBV3-1 and TRBJ1-5 provide the parts outside the CDR3, is DTAVSQTPKYLVTQMGNDKSIKCEQNLGHDTMYWYKQDSKKFLKIMFSYNNKELIINETVPNRFSPKSPDKAHLNLHINSLELGDSAVYFCASSQEGSQPQHFGDGTRLSIL.

This rearrangement joins TRBV4-3 to TRBJ2-1; 10 positions match TRBD2. CDR1 and CDR2 from the germline V gene are LGHNA and YSLEER. This CDR3 is 18 amino acids long. V was pared by 3 bases and J by 0 bases, with 8 bases of the junction left unmatched. The CDR3 nucleotides read TGCGCCAGCAGCCACGAAAGAGCGGGGGGGAGCTCCTACAATGAGCAGTTCTTC. Its translation: CASSHERAGGSSYNEQFF.

The chain uses TRBV10-3 and TRBJ1-6; tentatively, D is TRBD1 (5 bases). The CDR3 sequence is 13 residues long. Trimming left V 6 bases short and J 8 bases short, with 11 bases between. Germline CDR1 and CDR2: ENHRY and SYGVKD. In nucleotides, the CDR3 is TGTGCCATCAGGAGTTTCAGGGATTCACCCCTCCACTTT. Protein: CAIRSFRDSPLHF.

Regarding this clonotype: This may be a read error: a much more frequent sequence differs by one nucleotide. The gene calls are TRBV7-2 and TRBJ2-1, with 8 positions matching TRBD1. Germline CDR1 SGHTA, CDR2 FQGNSA. The CDR3 length is 15 residues. J gave up 5 bases and V 2 bases, and 5 bases lay outside the gene matches. The CDR3 protein is CASSLPQGAHNEQFF. The CDR3, as DNA: TGTGCCAGCAGCTTACCTCAGGGGGCGCACAATGAGCAGTTCTTC. Supplemented by reference TRBV7-2 and TRBJ2-1, the full variable domain reads GAGVSQSPSNKVTEKGKDVELRCDPISGHTALYWYRQSLGQGLEFLIYFQGNSAPDKSGLPSDRFSAERTGGSVSTLTIQRTQQEDSAVYLCASSLPQGAHNEQFFGPGTRLTVL.

CDR3 nucleotide sequence: TGTGCCAGCAGCTTAGGTGTAGCGGTCTACGAGCAGTACTTC. Encoded protein: CASSLGVAVYEQYF. V and J are TRBV7-2 and TRBJ2-7; possibly TRBD2 for D (6 bases). The CDR3 is 14 amino acids. Trimming stripped 1 base from V and 3 bases from J, with 10 bases between. Germline values: CDR1 SGHTA, CDR2 FQGNSA. The whole variable domain, remainder taken from reference TRBV7-2 and TRBJ2-7, is GAGVSQSPSNKVTEKGKDVELRCDPISGHTALYWYRQSLGQGLEFLIYFQGNSAPDKSGLPSDRFSAERTGGSVSTLTIQRTQQEDSAVYLCASSLGVAVYEQYFGPGTRLTVT.